The rows below give T cell receptor beta chains drawn from one sample of a study of somatic mutations in cytotoxic T cells in rheumatoid arthritis. Data came from immunoSEQ multiplex PCR; TCRdb stores just in-frame clones and leaves some out. This table holds more than 12,000 clones, over 60% found once. The source material was CD8+ T cells sorted from blood. These TCRs come from an adult with rheumatoid arthritis. The CDR3 runs from the conserved cysteine through the conserved F or W. The order of the fields is CDR3 DNA, CDR3 protein, clone size, V gene, CDR3 length, J gene, D gene. D genes are given only for firm matches. Only some rows state a clone size, as once, few, many or a class for expanded clones.

TGTGCCACCAGCAGAGTTAGGGTCAATGAGCAGTTCTTC | CATSRVRVNEQFF | . | TRBV15 | 13 | TRBJ2-1 | .
TGTGCCAGCAGCTTAGAAGCCGGGACCTTCAATGAGCAGTTCTTC | CASSLEAGTFNEQFF | . | TRBV7-6 | 15 | TRBJ2-1 | .
TGTGCCTGGACCGTTATACATGAGCAGTTCTTC | CAWTVIHEQFF | . | TRBV30 | 11 | TRBJ2-1 | .
TGTGCCAGCAGTGACAGGTTTGTCGCGGGGGTCTACAATGAGCAGTTCTTC | CASSDRFVAGVYNEQFF | . | TRBV6-1 | 17 | TRBJ2-1 | TRBD2
TGTGCCAGCAGTGAAGCCGGGGGCAGTGAGACCCAGTACTTC | CASSEAGGSETQYF | . | TRBV2 | 14 | TRBJ2-5 | .
TGTGCCAGCATACCCTACCGGGACAGTAACTATGGCTACACCTTC | CASIPYRDSNYGYTF | . | TRBV27 | 15 | TRBJ1-2 | TRBD1
TGTGCCAGCAGCCCCACAGGGGGTCCCTCCTACAATGAGCAGTTCTTC | CASSPTGGPSYNEQFF | few | TRBV7-9 | 16 | TRBJ2-1 | TRBD1
TGTGCCAGCAGCTTAGAGAGTTACAATGAGCAGTTCTTC | CASSLESYNEQFF | . | TRBV7-9 | 13 | TRBJ2-1 | .
TGTGCCAGCAGTCCTGGACACGAAGCTCCCTACGAGCAGTACTTC | CASSPGHEAPYEQYF | . | TRBV6-5 | 15 | TRBJ2-7 | .
TGTGCCAGCAGCCAAGGGCCGGGCCCAACCTACGAGCAGTACTTC | CASSQGPGPTYEQYF | . | TRBV14 | 15 | TRBJ2-7 | .
TGTGCCAGCAGCGCCCGACAAGACTACACCTTT | CASSARQDYTF | . | TRBV9 | 11 | TRBJ1-2 | .
TGTGCCAGCAGCACTAGCGGGGGGGCCGTCACCGGGGAGCTGTTTTTT | CASSTSGGAVTGELFF | . | TRBV13 | 16 | TRBJ2-2 | TRBD2
TGTGCCAGTAGTAGGGACCTCTCCGGGAAGCTGTTTTTT | CASSRDLSGKLFF | . | TRBV19 | 13 | TRBJ2-2 | .
TGTGCCAGCAGCCTTAGCGGGGGCTCTAGCACAGATACGCAGTATTTT | CASSLSGGSSTDTQYF | . | TRBV7-8 | 16 | TRBJ2-3 | TRBD2
TGTGCCAGCAGCCCAACGACAGGCCTCTCGGCCTACGAGCAGTACTTC | CASSPTTGLSAYEQYF | . | TRBV7-9 | 16 | TRBJ2-7 | .
TGTGCCAGCACTAGGACTAGCGGTTACAATGAGCAGTTCTTC | CASTRTSGYNEQFF | . | TRBV9 | 14 | TRBJ2-1 | TRBD2
TGCGCCAGCAGCCTCGCACAGGGGGCCACTGAAGCTTTCTTT | CASSLAQGATEAFF | . | TRBV4-3 | 14 | TRBJ1-1 | TRBD1
TGTGCCAGCAGCTTGAAGACCCCGATCTCCTACAATGAGCAGTTCTTC | CASSLKTPISYNEQFF | . | TRBV5-8 | 16 | TRBJ2-1 | .
TGTGCCAGCAATATGGGGTATGGCGAAAAACTGTTTTTT | CASNMGYGEKLFF | few | TRBV2 | 13 | TRBJ1-4 | .
TGTGCCAGCAGCGCCCGATCCACTAGCGGGGGGTCCACCGGGGAGCTGTTTTTT | CASSARSTSGGSTGELFF | . | TRBV11-3 | 18 | TRBJ2-2 | TRBD2
TGTGCCAGCAGCTCCTGGGACAGGGGAGGGTCCGGGGAGCTGTTTTTT | CASSSWDRGGSGELFF | . | TRBV7-3 | 16 | TRBJ2-2 | TRBD1
TGTGCCAGCAGCTTTAGAAACAATGAGCAGTTCTTC | CASSFRNNEQFF | . | TRBV7-9 | 12 | TRBJ2-1 | .
TGTGCCACCAGCAGTCCTGTAGCGGGGATCAATGAGCAGTTCTTC | CATSSPVAGINEQFF | . | TRBV15 | 15 | TRBJ2-1 | TRBD2
TGTGCCAGCAGCGTAGACGGGACTAGCGATTGGACCCAGTACTTC | CASSVDGTSDWTQYF | . | TRBV9 | 15 | TRBJ2-5 | TRBD2
TGCGCCAGCAGCCGGGGGCAGGGGGAGACCCAGTACTTC | CASSRGQGETQYF | once | TRBV4-1 | 13 | TRBJ2-5 | .
TGTGCCAGCAGCCAAGGGACAGGGGGGCGCCTCTCCTACGAGCAGTACTTC | CASSQGTGGRLSYEQYF | . | TRBV11-2 | 17 | TRBJ2-7 | TRBD1
TGTGCCAGCAGCTCAGCGGGGAGCTCCTACAATGAGCAGTTCTTC | CASSSAGSSYNEQFF | . | TRBV9 | 15 | TRBJ2-1 | TRBD2
TGTGCCAGCAGCATACCGGGACTAGCGGGCCCAGAGACCCAGTACTTC | CASSIPGLAGPETQYF | . | TRBV7-8 | 16 | TRBJ2-5 | TRBD2
TGTGCCAGCAGCTTACAAGAGAGCTCCTACAATGAGCAGTTCTTC | CASSLQESSYNEQFF | . | TRBV7-9 | 15 | TRBJ2-1 | .
TGTGCCAGCAGCCTGGGACAGGGGGCCTACGAGCAGTACTTC | CASSLGQGAYEQYF | once | TRBV11-2 | 14 | TRBJ2-7 | TRBD1
TGTGCCAGCTCACCGGGACAGACCCCTTATGGCTACACCTTC | CASSPGQTPYGYTF | once | TRBV18 | 14 | TRBJ1-2 | TRBD1
TGTGCCAGCAGCTTTCTAGCGGGGGGGCGGGATACGCAGTATTTT | CASSFLAGGRDTQYF | . | TRBV7-3 | 15 | TRBJ2-3 | TRBD2
TGTGCCAGCAGTGAAGAGGGCGGCAATTCACCCCTCCACTTT | CASSEEGGNSPLHF | . | TRBV6-1 | 14 | TRBJ1-6 | .
TGCGCCAGCAGCCAAGAGCAGGGTTGGCACTATGGCTACACCTTC | CASSQEQGWHYGYTF | once | TRBV4-1 | 15 | TRBJ1-2 | .
TGCGCCAGCGGGGGAGGTCTTACCGGGGAGCTGTTTTTT | CASGGGLTGELFF | . | TRBV5-1 | 13 | TRBJ2-2 | .